This T cell receptor (beta chain) was profiled in a study of human T cells and chemical hapten exposure. Study summary: Skin of the upper inner arm, around 2 cm by around 2 cm, received 2% DPC for sensitization. Weekly administration of diphenylcyclopropenone to the scalp of patients continued throughout the roughly 23-week study.

V was pared by 4 bases and J by 7 bases, with 10 bases of the junction left unmatched. This CDR3 region has 15 residues. The time point was: pre-sensitization, week 0. Sample treatment: therapeutic diphenylcyclopropenone sensitization with weekly scalp DPC. Study observations and caveats: There were significantly more large CDR3 similarity clusters among expanded TCRs than among controls. Alopecia in the donors means their immune response may deviate from healthy people's.

As regards this clonotype: Its antigen is as yet unknown.

One entry per CDR3 protein, called by TCRdb with MiXCR from the RACE reads. The sample lists about 120,000 distinct CDR3 sequences, roughly 13% occurring once. This TCR was sampled from a woman aged 18-29 years with alopecia areata. Some clones in this sample may be carry-over from other donors' samples. The source was whole blood, collected in connection with sensitization to the hapten diphenylcyclopropenone (DPC). The chain links TRBV12-3 or TRBV12-4 to TRBJ1-5; 7 nucleotides align to TRBD1. As DNA, the CDR3 is TGTGCCAGCAGTTCCGAGGGGGCTCTAAAGCAGCCCCAGCATTTT. Translating it yields CASSSEGALKQPQHF.